The 19 T cell receptor beta chains below were found in one sample sequenced in a study of T cell changes during pregnancy in multiple sclerosis. Measured with immunoSEQ multiplex PCR; TCRdb has only the in-frame clones, and not every one. The repertoire consists of almost 40,000 clones, with around 91% occurring once and the leading ten covering around 0.7%. The sequences come from CD4+ T cells from peripheral blood mononuclear cells, collected in the second trimester of pregnancy. The receptors come from a female donor in good health, enrolled as a control in a pregnancy study.

The genes are TRBV4-2 and TRBJ2-7; 10 bases fit TRBD1. CDR1 and CDR2 from the germline V gene are LGHNA and YNFKEQ. With V trimmed by 1 base and J by 2 bases, 2 bases remained unmatched. The CDR3 extends over 15 amino acids. The DNA for the CDR3 is TGTGCCAGCAGCCAAGCGGGACAGGGGACCTACGAGCAGTACTTC. Translation: CASSQAGQGTYEQYF.

The V call is TRBV5-1, the J call TRBJ2-7; 7 nucleotides agree with TRBD2. J gave up 3 bases and V 4 bases, and 13 bases lay outside the gene matches. The CDR3 runs 16 residues. The germline V gene encodes CDR1 SGHRS and CDR2 YFSETQ. The CDR3 region is CASSLQAGLSRYEQYF. The CDR3 DNA sequence: TGCGCCAGCAGCCTCCAAGCGGGACTTAGTCGCTACGAGCAGTACTTC.

The gene calls are TRBV19 and TRBJ1-1; 7 bases match TRBD1. CDR3 length: 15 amino acids. The germline V gene encodes CDR1 LNHDA and CDR2 SQIVND (reference sequence). V dropped 4 bases and J dropped 6; count of bases not matched to a gene: 11. The CDR3 region is CASSSRQGGAAEAFF. In nucleotides, the CDR3 is TGTGCCAGTAGTAGCAGACAGGGCGGTGCGGCTGAAGCTTTCTTT.

The V and J genes are TRBV2 and TRBJ2-4, with D tentatively TRBD2 (6 bases). This CDR3 contains 15 residues. CDR1 is SNHLY and CDR2 is FYNNEI in the germline V gene. Trimming left V 8 bases short and J 3 bases short, with 17 bases between. CDR3 protein: CASGVSEEGKNIQYF. CDR3 in DNA: TGTGCCAGCGGTGTCTCCGAGGAGGGCAAAAACATTCAGTACTTC.

This clone occurred once. The J gene is TRBJ1-4, the V gene TRBV28; D gene uncertain. The CDR3 contains 16 residues. CDR1 is MDHEN, CDR2 SYDVKM, per germline. The V gene lost 3 bases and the J gene lost 7 bases, with 18 bases spanning the gap. Here the CDR3 reads CASSFARGGVGEKLFF. Here the CDR3 DNA reads TGTGCCAGCAGTTTCGCCCGGGGTGGAGTAGGTGAAAAACTGTTTTTT.

This clone has only one observation. The V gene is TRBV14, the J gene TRBJ2-1; D is undetermined. Germline V gene sequence: CDR1 SGHDN, CDR2 FVKESK. V shed 2 bases and J shed 0 bases, with 8 bases lying between them. CDR3 length equals 15 residues. Written as DNA, the CDR3 is TGTGCCAGCAGCCAACTAGGCAGCTCCTACAATGAGCAGTTCTTC. Its translation: CASSQLGSSYNEQFF.

V and J are TRBV11-2 and TRBJ1-3; D is undetermined. The CDR3 runs to 14 residues. The germline V gene has CDR1 SGHAT and CDR2 FQNNGV. Trimming removed 5 bases from V and 4 bases from J, with 12 bases in between. The CDR3 DNA is TGTGCCAGCAGCCCTGGGCCTTGGGGAAACACCATATATTTT. Amino acids: CASSPGPWGNTIYF.

V gene TRBV29-1 combines with J gene TRBJ2-3; 8 bases line up with TRBD2. The V gene end was trimmed by 7 bases and the J gene end by 3 bases; junction bases not matched to a gene: 12. Germline-derived CDR1 and CDR2 are SQVTM and ANQGSEA. The CDR3 is 15 amino acids. The CDR3 protein is CSAKPGLGTTDTQYF. The DNA of the CDR3 is TGCAGCGCCAAACCGGGACTAGGGACAACAGATACGCAGTATTTT.

The V gene is TRBV7-8, the J gene TRBJ2-5, with 13 bases fitting TRBD2. CDR1 is SGHVS and CDR2 is FQNEAQ in the germline V gene. The CDR3 contains 18 residues. The V gene end was trimmed by 2 bases and the J gene end by 1 base; junction bases not matched to a gene: 7. The CDR3 sequence: CASSLSWTSGRLQETQYF. In DNA form, the CDR3 reads TGTGCCAGCAGCTTATCCTGGACTAGCGGGAGACTCCAAGAGACCCAGTACTTC.

This rearrangement joins TRBV7-9 to TRBJ1-2; a possible D gene is TRBD1 (5 bases). Trimming left V 1 base short and J 7 bases short, with 13 bases between. The CDR3 is 14 amino acids. The germline gives CDR1 SEHNR, CDR2 FQNEAQ (reference sequence). The CDR3 nucleotides read TGTGCCAGCAGCTTAGAAGGCAGGGCCAGTGGCTACACCTTC. This gives the protein CASSLEGRASGYTF.

The genes are TRBV27 and TRBJ2-5; TRBD2 aligns across 7 bases. The CDR3 covers 11 residues. Trimming at V came to 5 bases and at J to 7 bases, leaving 1 base not matched to a gene. Germline CDR1 MNHEY, CDR2 SMNVEV (reference sequence). The CDR3: CASSVAGTQYF. The DNA of the CDR3 is TGTGCCAGCAGTGTAGCGGGGACCCAGTACTTC.

This clone was observed a few times. The rearrangement links TRBV5-1 to TRBJ1-1; D is ambiguous. This CDR3 spans 15 amino acids. The germline gives CDR1 SGHRS, CDR2 YFSETQ. V lost 1 base and J 1 base, leaving 11 bases between the germline ends. Here the CDR3 reads CASSLPSSGNTEAFF. The CDR3 DNA reads as TGCGCCAGCAGCTTGCCCTCGTCGGGGAACACTGAAGCTTTCTTT.

J is TRBJ2-3 and V is TRBV30, with D maybe TRBD1 (6 bases). The CDR3 covers 12 residues. Germline V lookup: CDR1 GTSNPN, CDR2 SVGIG (reference sequence). Trimming left V 2 bases short and J 6 bases short, with 9 bases between. The CDR3 reads CAWSPQGDTQYF. The CDR3 nucleotides are TGTGCCTGGAGTCCTCAGGGGGATACGCAGTATTTT.

Note on this clone: Mismatch with germline at one junction end may stem from a read error. The gene calls are TRBV5-6 and TRBJ1-1; TRBD1 aligns across 7 bases. The CDR3 is 13 residues long. The germline V gene encodes CDR1 SGHDT and CDR2 YYEEEE. The CDR3 protein is CAGRLQGTTEAFF. CDR3 nucleotides: TGTGCCGGCAGGCTACAGGGGACCACTGAAGCTTTCTTT.

In DNA, the CDR3 is TGCGCCAGCAGCCAAGAAGGAAAGCGGGGACACACAGATACGCAGTATTTT. Translating gives CASSQEGKRGHTDTQYF. This chain joins TRBV4-1 and TRBJ2-3, with D perhaps TRBD2 (7 bases). Germline-derived CDR1 and CDR2 are MGHRA and YSYEKL. CDR3 length: 17 residues. Trimming shortened V by 0 bases and J by 2 bases, and 15 bases separated the two germline ends.

The chain is built from TRBV7-2 and TRBJ2-2; D is uncertain. The germline V and J ends were trimmed by 2 bases and 6 bases, with 7 bases remaining between them. CDR1 is SGHTA, CDR2 FQGNSA, per germline. The CDR3 has 13 residues. The CDR3 protein is CASSLSGPGELFF. CDR3 nucleotide sequence: TGTGCCAGCAGCTTATCGGGTCCCGGGGAGCTGTTTTTT.

The chain carries TRBV7-9 and TRBJ2-7; TRBD1 might be the D (5 bases). V lost 3 bases, J lost 5 bases, and 14 bases lay in between. The CDR3 covers 14 residues. Germline V gene sequence: CDR1 SEHNR, CDR2 FQNEAQ (reference sequence). This chain's CDR3 is CASSFARQYHEQYF. The CDR3 bases are TGTGCCAGCAGCTTTGCGCGACAGTACCACGAGCAGTACTTC.

The CDR3 region is CASSQVSSGATDTQYF. CDR3 bases: TGTGCCAGCAGCCAAGTCTCTAGCGGGGCCACAGATACGCAGTATTTT. The chain joins TRBV4-2 to TRBJ2-3, with 9 bases fitting TRBD2. The germline gives CDR1 LGHNA, CDR2 YNFKEQ. The CDR3 contains 16 residues. V was pared by 1 base and J by 2 bases, with 4 bases of the junction left unmatched.

The gene calls are TRBV2 and TRBJ2-3; 8 nucleotides agree with TRBD2. The length of the CDR3 is 16 residues. Trimming cost V 3 bases and J 2 bases; bases outside gene matches: 7. Per germline, CDR1 SNHLY and CDR2 FYNNEI. CDR3 in amino acids: CASSEGLAGITDTQYF. Here the CDR3 DNA reads TGTGCCAGCAGTGAGGGCCTAGCGGGTATCACAGATACGCAGTATTTT.